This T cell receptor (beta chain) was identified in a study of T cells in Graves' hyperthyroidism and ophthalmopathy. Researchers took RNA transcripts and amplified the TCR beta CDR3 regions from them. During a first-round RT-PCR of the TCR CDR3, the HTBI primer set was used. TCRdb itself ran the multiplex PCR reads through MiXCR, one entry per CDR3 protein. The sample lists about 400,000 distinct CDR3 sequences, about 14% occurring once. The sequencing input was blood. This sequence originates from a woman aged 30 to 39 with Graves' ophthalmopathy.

The CDR3 DNA follows: TGTGCCAGCAGCCACGGGACAGTCAATCAGCCCCAGCATTTT. This translates into CASSHGTVNQPQHF. The V gene is TRBV7-9, the J gene TRBJ1-5; 7 bases are shared with TRBD1. CDR3 length: 14 amino acids. CDR1 is SEHNR and CDR2 is FQNEAQ in the germline V gene (reference sequence). Trimming at V came to 5 bases and at J to 3 bases, leaving 4 bases not matched to a gene.